Listed here are 31 T cell receptor beta chains from one sample, sequenced in a study of T cell responses to AZD1222 COVID-19 vaccine (TCRdb year 2021). The library was made by the immunoSEQ multiplex PCR assay. TCRdb's version of the immuneACCESS table is confined to in-frame rearrangements and falls short of the full clone set. An unresolved V gene accounts for under half of the shortfall where checked; the remainder is of unknown origin. Within this sample are approximately 110,000 clones, with 85% to 90% of them counted one time only. The ten largest clones represent about 2.5% of the sample. In light of the paper, this sample's time point label describes: baseline before first vaccination. The input for sequencing was peripheral blood, taken on day 0 of AZD1222 vaccination. The receptors stem from an adult in good health.

The CDR3 spells CSVEEVGQGDPFNYGYTF. The CDR3 region has the DNA TGCAGCGTTGAAGAGGTGGGACAGGGGGACCCATTTAACTATGGCTACACCTTC. This chain links TRBV29-1 with TRBJ1-2, with 11 nucleotides matching TRBD1. In germline, CDR1 is SQVTM, CDR2 ANQGSEA. CDR3 length equals 18 residues. Trimming removed 0 bases from V and 1 base from J; junction bases left unmatched: 10.

The J gene is TRBJ2-7, the V gene TRBV16; D unclear. Germline-derived CDR1 and CDR2 are KGHSY and FQNENV. With 5 bases removed from V and 8 bases from J, the gap between germline ends came to 16 bases. The CDR3 consists of 13 residues. DNA of the CDR3: TGTGCCAGCAGCTACTCTACTTACAGAAAGCAGTACTTC. It specifies CASSYSTYRKQYF. The full variable domain, in which reference TRBV16 and TRBJ2-7 provide the parts outside the CDR3, is GEEVAQTPKHLVRGEGQKAKLYCAPIKGHSYVFWYQQVLKNEFKFLISFQNENVFDETGMPKERFSAKCLPNSPCSLEIQATKLEDSAVYFCASSYSTYRKQYFGPGTRLTVT.

This chain links TRBV6-2 or TRBV6-3 with TRBJ2-1; D is undetermined. The V and J ends lost 6 bases and 9 bases respectively, with 12 bases between them. CDR3 size: 12 residues. Per the germline V gene, CDR1 is MNHEY and CDR2 is SVGEGT. The chain's CDR3 is CASSRESAEQFF. As DNA, the CDR3 is TGTGCCAGCAGCCGCGAGTCGGCTGAGCAGTTCTTC.

The genes are TRBV7-2 and TRBJ2-1, with a tentative D call TRBD2 (5 bases). The V gene lost 0 bases and the J gene lost 3 bases, with 9 bases spanning the gap. Germline CDR1 SGHTA, CDR2 FQGNSA. The CDR3 runs 15 residues. CDR3 DNA: TGTGCCAGCAGCTTAGCCAGCGGTGGCTACAATGAGCAGTTCTTC. Its translation is CASSLASGGYNEQFF.

The chain carries TRBV5-5 and TRBJ1-1; 7 nucleotides match TRBD1. The germline V gene encodes CDR1 SGHKS and CDR2 YYEKEE (reference sequence). The CDR3 sequence is 14 residues long. With V trimmed by 5 bases and J by 1 base, 5 bases remained unmatched. This chain's CDR3 is CASSVGQPNTEAFF. The CDR3 bases are TGTGCCAGCAGTGTGGGACAGCCGAACACTGAAGCTTTCTTT.

The chain carries TRBV11-3 and TRBJ2-7, with a possible D match to TRBD1 (5 bases). This CDR3 has 14 residues. CDR1 is SGHNT and CDR2 is YENEEA in the germline V gene. V lost 3 bases and J 7 bases, leaving 16 bases between the germline ends. The CDR3 spells CASSFDSTVGEQYF. The DNA of the CDR3 is TGTGCCAGCAGCTTTGACAGTACCGTCGGTGAGCAGTACTTC.

This chain uses TRBV2 with TRBJ2-5; D is possibly TRBD1 (6 bases). The germline CDR1 and CDR2 sequences are SNHLY and FYNNEI. V was clipped by 6 bases and J by 5 bases, with 19 bases between them. This CDR3 has 15 amino acids. In nucleotides, the CDR3 is TGTGCCAGCAGACCGACAGGCCGGGCGAGGGAGACCCAGTACTTC. It encodes CASRPTGRARETQYF.

The CDR3 DNA reads as TGTGCCAGCGAAAATACAGGGAGCGCTGGAAACACCATATATTTT. This codes for CASENTGSAGNTIYF. V and J are TRBV9 and TRBJ1-3; perhaps TRBD1 as D (6 bases). The CDR3 sequence is 15 residues long. V gave up 7 bases and J gave up 2 bases, with 16 bases separating them. The germline V gene has CDR1 SGDLS and CDR2 YYNGEE.

The CDR3 region has the DNA TGTGCCAGCAGTTTGGGGTGGGGGGACACTGAAGCTTTCTTT. Amino acids: CASSLGWGDTEAFF. V gene TRBV27 combines with J gene TRBJ1-1; weak D call: TRBD1 (5 bases). Trimming pared 3 bases from V and 3 bases from J, leaving 11 bases between. The CDR3 runs to 14 residues. Germline assignment: CDR1 MNHEY and CDR2 SMNVEV (reference sequence).

This chain connects TRBV6-5 to TRBJ2-3; D remains unclear. Germline CDR1 reads MNHEY; CDR2 reads SVGAGI. The CDR3 length is 15 residues. The V end was cut by 2 bases, the J end by 0 bases, with 9 bases between. Here the CDR3 DNA reads TGTGCCAGCAGTTACAGCCTCCCTAGCACAGATACGCAGTATTTT. It encodes CASSYSLPSTDTQYF.

A remark on this clone: The same CDR3 also results from other DNA sequences found in this sample. The J gene is TRBJ1-1, the V gene TRBV7-3; the D is unclear. Trimming stripped 3 bases from V and 0 bases from J, with 5 bases between. The CDR3 covers 13 residues. Germline V gene data show CDR1 as SGHTA and CDR2 as FQGTGA. CDR3: CASSLRMNTEAFF. CDR3 nucleotides: TGTGCCAGCAGCTTGCGGATGAACACTGAAGCTTTCTTT.

The gene calls are TRBV5-4 and TRBJ1-4, with TRBD1 identical over 7 bases. The CDR3 length is 16 residues. Trimming cost V 0 bases and J 7 bases; bases outside gene matches: 9. The germline V gene has CDR1 SGHNT and CDR2 YYREEE (reference sequence). The CDR3 nucleotides are TGTGCCAGCAGCTTGGACACCGGGACAGCACCTGAAAAACTGTTTTTT. Amino acids: CASSLDTGTAPEKLFF.

The rearrangement joins TRBV11-3 to TRBJ2-5; D is unresolved. CDR1 SGHNT and CDR2 YENEEA come from the germline V gene. The CDR3 runs 13 residues. V was shortened by 5 bases and J by 5 bases, with 12 bases between the two germline ends. CDR3 protein: CASSGPGDETQYF. The CDR3 DNA reads as TGTGCCAGCAGCGGCCCCGGAGACGAGACCCAGTACTTC.

The V and J genes are TRBV4-1 and TRBJ1-4; 8 bases are a match to TRBD1. J was trimmed by 3 bases and V by 4 bases; bases with no gene match: 7. The length of the CDR3 is 16 residues. CDR1 MGHRA and CDR2 YSYEKL come from the germline V gene. The DNA of the CDR3 is TGCGCCAGCAGCCCGACAGGGGCGGGAGCTAATGAAAAACTGTTTTTT. It codes for CASSPTGAGANEKLFF.

This clone is a singleton in its sample. This chain links TRBV27 with TRBJ2-2; 8 bases map to TRBD2. Trimming at V came to 5 bases and at J to 3 bases, leaving 5 bases not matched to a gene. CDR1 is MNHEY, CDR2 SMNVEV, per germline (reference sequence). The CDR3 consists of 15 residues. The CDR3 DNA sequence: TGTGCCAGCAGTAAAGCGGGAGTTTACACCGGGGAGCTGTTTTTT. This encodes CASSKAGVYTGELFF.

This chain links TRBV28 with TRBJ2-2; possible D gene TRBD1, 6 bases. The V end was cut by 4 bases, the J end by 6 bases, with 12 bases between. The CDR3 runs to 14 residues. CDR1 is MDHEN and CDR2 is SYDVKM in the germline V gene. This CDR3 reads CASSSGQSPGELFF. CDR3 DNA: TGTGCCAGCAGTTCAGGACAGTCCCCCGGGGAGCTGTTTTTT.

This clone was detected only a few times. This rearrangement joins TRBV4-3 to TRBJ1-2, with TRBD1 matching 9 bases. The CDR3 has 17 residues. Germline V gene lookup returns CDR1 LGHNA and CDR2 YSLEER. Trimming took 0 bases from V and 4 from J; bases not matched to a gene: 9. The CDR3 protein is CASSQDQATGGRYGYTF. The CDR3 bases are TGCGCCAGCAGCCAAGATCAGGCGACAGGGGGACGCTATGGCTACACCTTC.

This clone has a single count. V gene TRBV4-3 combines with J gene TRBJ2-7; 12 bases are shared with TRBD2. The germline gives CDR1 LGHNA, CDR2 YSLEER. The V segment lost 2 bases and the J segment 2 bases; nucleotides outside the gene matches: 22. This CDR3 contains 22 residues. CDR3 nucleotides: TGCGCCAGCAGCCAAAACGGCGGCGGGGGGCCTAGCGGGAGGGCCCAGACCTACGAGCAGTACTTC. As protein: CASSQNGGGGPSGRAQTYEQYF.

This clone has more than one count but fewer than ten. V and J are TRBV10-3 and TRBJ2-2; perhaps TRBD2 as D (6 bases). The ends were cut back, 5 bases at V and 3 bases at J, with 10 bases in the middle. CDR1 is ENHRY, CDR2 SYGVKD, per germline. The CDR3 length is 14 residues. This CDR3 reads CAISNRDYTGELFF. DNA of the CDR3: TGTGCCATCAGTAACCGGGACTACACCGGGGAGCTGTTTTTT.

The V call is TRBV19, the J call TRBJ2-1; 10 bases line up with TRBD2. With 3 bases clipped from V and 5 bases from J, the junction kept 4 bases outside the gene matches. The CDR3 has 15 residues. Germline-derived CDR1 and CDR2 are LNHDA and SQIVND (reference sequence). The DNA of the CDR3 is TGTGCCAGTAGTATCGGGCTAGCGGGAGACAATGAGCAGTTCTTC. Encoded protein: CASSIGLAGDNEQFF.

The chain joins TRBV19 to TRBJ1-4, with TRBD1 matching 9 bases. Germline CDR1 and CDR2: LNHDA and SQIVND (reference sequence). This CDR3 has 15 residues. V shed 3 bases and J 8 bases; nucleotides not matched to a gene: 7. DNA of the CDR3: TGTGCCAGTAGTATTGATGGGACAGGGCGCGAAAAACTGTTTTTT. It translates to CASSIDGTGREKLFF.

The chain uses TRBV5-4 and TRBJ2-3, with 9 bases lining up with TRBD1. CDR3 size: 17 residues. Germline values: CDR1 SGHNT, CDR2 YYREEE (reference sequence). Losses at the gene ends were 3 bases for V and 1 base for J; bases not matched to a gene: 9. CDR3 residues: CASSSGRDREGTDTQYF. In DNA form, the CDR3 reads TGTGCCAGCAGCTCGGGCCGGGACAGGGAGGGCACAGATACGCAGTATTTT.

Written as DNA, the CDR3 is TGTGCCAGCAGTTCGACGAGTCCAGAGACCCAGTACTTC. Residues: CASSSTSPETQYF. The chain links TRBV27 to TRBJ2-5; D gene ambiguous. Trimming stripped 4 bases from V and 4 bases from J, with 10 bases between. CDR1 is MNHEY, CDR2 SMNVEV, per germline (reference sequence). CDR3 size: 13 residues.

This clone was observed a few times. This chain joins TRBV6-1 and TRBJ2-5, with 9 bases matching TRBD1. V gave up 2 bases and J gave up 4 bases; unmatched junction bases: 5. In germline, CDR1 is MNHNS, CDR2 SASEGT. CDR3 length: 15 amino acids. The CDR3 sequence: CASSEYRQGVETQYF. CDR3 nucleotides: TGTGCCAGCAGTGAATATAGACAGGGGGTAGAGACCCAGTACTTC.

The rearrangement joins TRBV27 to TRBJ2-6; no definite D call. Germline V gene data show CDR1 as MNHEY and CDR2 as SMNVEV (reference sequence). V lost 3 bases to trimming and J lost 0 bases, with 9 bases between them. CDR3 length: 16 amino acids. The CDR3 region is CASSLLGISGANVLTF. Here the CDR3 DNA reads TGTGCCAGCAGTTTGTTGGGCATCTCTGGGGCCAACGTCCTGACTTTC.

The chain joins TRBV4-2 to TRBJ1-2; TRBD1 aligns across 11 bases. The length of the CDR3 is 14 residues. The V gene end was trimmed by 4 bases and the J gene end by 8 bases; junction bases not matched to a gene: 6. The germline V gene has CDR1 LGHNA and CDR2 YNFKEQ. The DNA of the CDR3 is TGTGCCAGCAGCCGGCGGGGACAGGGGGAAGGCTACACCTTC. Translating gives CASSRRGQGEGYTF.

The chain carries TRBV29-1 and TRBJ1-5; 9 bases agree with TRBD1. The CDR3 is 12 amino acids. Looked up from germline, CDR1 is SQVTM and CDR2 is ANQGSEA. CDR3 in DNA: TGCAGGGCGGGACAGGGAGATCAGCCCCAGCATTTT. Translation gives CRAGQGDQPQHF.

The V gene is TRBV13, the J gene TRBJ1-6, with 7 positions matching TRBD1. CDR3 length: 14 amino acids. V was pared by 6 bases and J by 7 bases, with 6 bases of the junction left unmatched. Germline V gene data show CDR1 as PRHDT and CDR2 as FYEKMQ (reference sequence). For the CDR3, the DNA is TGTGCCAGCAGGCGGGGACAGTCCAATTCACCCCTCCACTTT. This translates into CASRRGQSNSPLHF.

The gene calls are TRBV9 and TRBJ2-1; D is uncertain. The CDR3 extends over 17 amino acids. Germline lookup yields CDR1 SGDLS and CDR2 YYNGEE. V lost 0 bases and J lost 1, with 14 bases in between. The CDR3 here is CASSVEYLGLSYNEQFF. In nucleotides, the CDR3 is TGTGCCAGCAGCGTAGAGTATCTGGGGTTATCCTACAATGAGCAGTTCTTC.

This rearrangement joins TRBV11-3 to TRBJ2-7; D is perhaps TRBD1 (5 bases). With 0 bases removed from V and 2 bases from J, the gap between germline ends came to 14 bases. The CDR3 length is 16 residues. Germline V gene lookup returns CDR1 SGHNT and CDR2 YENEEA. The CDR3 nucleotides are TGTGCCAGCAGCTTAGACAAAGGGGCGAAGACCTACGAGCAGTACTTC. Its translation: CASSLDKGAKTYEQYF.

The V gene is TRBV27, the J gene TRBJ1-2; D is perhaps TRBD1 (5 bases). The V and J ends lost 2 bases and 2 bases respectively, with 18 bases between them. Germline CDR1 and CDR2: MNHEY and SMNVEV (reference sequence). There are 17 residues in the CDR3. The CDR3 sequence: CASSLSGRGNMNYGYTF. The CDR3 DNA is TGTGCCAGCAGTTTAAGTGGGCGGGGGAACATGAACTATGGCTACACCTTC.